These T cell receptor beta chains were read from a single sample in a study of blood T cell repertoires in COVID-19. Using immunoSEQ multiplex PCR, the repertoire was profiled, and TCRdb retains in-frame clones only, with some absent. The repertoire holds about 420,000 clones, with about 90% as singletons. Sequences were obtained from peripheral blood. The receptors shown here come from a man aged 18 to 35 with COVID-19, enrolled during active disease. The CDR3 runs from the conserved cysteine through the conserved F or W. D genes are given only for firm matches. The size of a clone is reported for some rows only, either as once, few or many, or as a class for expanded clones.

.,.,TRBV4-1,13,TRBJ1-5,TGCGCCAGCAGCCAATCAGGGAATCAGCCCCAGCATTTT,CASSQSGNQPQHF
.,.,TRBV6-1,15,TRBJ2-7,TGTGCCAGCAGTGAGTTGCCAGCAGGGGCCTACGAGCAGTACTTC,CASSELPAGAYEQYF
TRBD1,.,TRBV2,15,TRBJ1-5,TGTGCCAGCAGTGTACAGGGGCTGAGCAATCAGCCCCAGCATTTT,CASSVQGLSNQPQHF
.,.,TRBV5-1,14,TRBJ2-1,TGCGCCAGCGCCTTGACAGTCTCCTACAATGAGCAGTTCTTC,CASALTVSYNEQFF
.,.,TRBV24-1,12,TRBJ2-1,TGTGCCACCAGTGGCGGCTACAATGAGCAGTTCTTC,CATSGGYNEQFF
.,.,TRBV5-1,14,TRBJ2-2,TGCGCCAGCAGCTTGCAGCGAAACACCGGGGAGCTGTTTTTT,CASSLQRNTGELFF
.,.,TRBV11-2,15,TRBJ2-7,TGTGCCAGCAGCTTAGGTTCGGGGGGCGGAGGCGAGCAGTACTTC,CASSLGSGGGGEQYF
TRBD1,.,TRBV6-6,15,TRBJ1-4,TGTGCCAGCAGTTACTCCGGGACAGCCTATGAAAAACTGTTTTTT,CASSYSGTAYEKLFF
.,.,TRBV20-1,11,TRBJ2-3,TGCAGTGCTCGTGGGCGGGATACGCAGTATTTT,CSARGRDTQYF
.,.,TRBV5-1,14,TRBJ1-6,TGCGCCAGCAGCTCCCAAGGAGTAGAGTCACCCCTCCACTTT,CASSSQGVESPLHF
TRBD1,few,TRBV6-6,16,TRBJ1-5,TGTGCCAGCAGGACGAAGACAGGGGGAGGAGAACAGCCCCAGCATTTT,CASRTKTGGGEQPQHF
.,.,TRBV9,17,TRBJ1-3,TGTGCCAGCAGCCCGAGAGGAGGGAGCAGCTCTGGAAACACCATATATTTT,CASSPRGGSSSGNTIYF
TRBD1,.,TRBV7-8,17,TRBJ1-3,TGTGCCAGCAGCACCCAAGCGGGGGGACAGGCTGGAAACACCATATATTTT,CASSTQAGGQAGNTIYF
TRBD1,.,TRBV5-1,13,TRBJ1-1,TGCGCCAGCTTCCTAACAGGGGGCGCGGAAGCTTTCTTT,CASFLTGGAEAFF
.,.,TRBV11-2,13,TRBJ1-6,TGTGCCAGCAGCTCAGATCCTTCTTCACCCCTCCACTTT,CASSSDPSSPLHF
.,few,TRBV7-8,14,TRBJ1-2,TGTGCCAGCAGTCTCGAACAGCTAAGTGAGGGCTACACCTTC,CASSLEQLSEGYTF
.,.,TRBV11-3,16,TRBJ2-3,TGTGCCAGCAGCTTACGCGGGATGACTAGCACAGATACGCAGTATTTT,CASSLRGMTSTDTQYF
TRBD1,.,TRBV2,13,TRBJ1-2,TGTGCCAGCAGGGAGGACAGGGAGGCTGGCTACACCTTC,CASREDREAGYTF
.,.,TRBV6-5,13,TRBJ1-2,TGTGCCAGCAGGGGGAGGGGTGTCTATGGCTACACCTTC,CASRGRGVYGYTF
TRBD1,.,TRBV29-1,13,TRBJ1-2,TGCAGCGTTTACAGGGGGAGAGGCTATGGCTACACCTTC,CSVYRGRGYGYTF
.,.,TRBV18,16,TRBJ1-6,TGTGCCAGCTCACCGCAGTCCGGGGATAACAATTCACCCCTCCACTTT,CASSPQSGDNNSPLHF
TRBD2,.,TRBV30,14,TRBJ2-7,TGTGCCTGGAGCCCCGGGAGGGGGACTTACGAGCAGTACTTC,CAWSPGRGTYEQYF
.,.,TRBV6-6,12,TRBJ1-1,TGTGCCAGCAAAGGGGGGGGCACTGAAGCTTTCTTT,CASKGGGTEAFF
TRBD1,once,TRBV10-3,15,TRBJ2-7,TGTGCCATCAGTGACTCCTCGACAGGGTTCCGCGAGCAGTACTTC,CAISDSSTGFREQYF
.,.,TRBV20-1,11,TRBJ2-2,TGCAGTGCTCTAAAGCTCGGGGAGCTGTTTTTT,CSALKLGELFF
.,.,TRBV11-3,17,TRBJ1-1,TGTGCCAGCAGCTTAGAAAGGAGGGGTCGACGGGGGACTGAAGCTTTCTTT,CASSLERRGRRGTEAFF
TRBD1,.,TRBV9,16,TRBJ2-7,TGTGCCAGCAGCTCCACAGGGGATCGAAAGTACTACGAGCAGTACTTC,CASSSTGDRKYYEQYF
TRBD1,.,TRBV6-4,13,TRBJ1-5,TGTGCCAGCAGTCCACAGGGGTTAGAGCCCCAGCATTTT,CASSPQGLEPQHF
.,.,TRBV2,16,TRBJ2-1,TGTGCCAGCAGGAGTTGGACTAGGGGGATATACAATGAGCAGTTCTTC,CASRSWTRGIYNEQFF
.,.,TRBV5-4,14,TRBJ2-7,TGTGCCAGCAGCTTGGGACCCACGGGCTACGAGCAGTACTTC,CASSLGPTGYEQYF
TRBD2,.,TRBV7-2,17,TRBJ2-5,TGTGCCAGCAGCTTAGCGCTAGCGGGGGGGTTCCAAGAGACCCAGTACTTC,CASSLALAGGFQETQYF
.,.,TRBV7-9,14,TRBJ2-5,TGTGCCAGCAGCTCCACCTCGAGGGGGGAGACCCAGTACTTC,CASSSTSRGETQYF
TRBD1,.,TRBV12-3/TRBV12-4,13,TRBJ2-7,TGTGCCAGCCGAGACACAGGGGGCTACGAGCAGTACTTC,CASRDTGGYEQYF
.,.,TRBV6-5,14,TRBJ1-1,TGTGCCAGCACTTCAGGGTTCCAGAACACTGAAGCTTTCTTT,CASTSGFQNTEAFF
.,.,TRBV5-8,16,TRBJ1-2,TGTGCCAGCAGCGCCCCTGGGGACTCCTCTAACTATGGCTACACCTTC,CASSAPGDSSNYGYTF
.,.,TRBV7-9,13,TRBJ1-2,TGTGCCAGCAGCCCCGCCGGGGGGTACGGCTACACCTTC,CASSPAGGYGYTF
TRBD2,few,TRBV19,13,TRBJ2-5,TGTGCCAGTATGGGACTAGCAACTGAGACCCAGTACTTC,CASMGLATETQYF
.,.,TRBV6-5,11,TRBJ2-7,TGTGCCAGCAGTTACATGAGACTATGGTACTTC,CASSYMRLWYF
TRBD1,.,TRBV6-5,16,TRBJ1-1,TGTGCCAGCAGTTTTTCCCATACAGGGGGTTGGACTGAAGCTTTCTTT,CASSFSHTGGWTEAFF
TRBD1,.,TRBV5-1,13,TRBJ2-5,TGCGCCAGAACACAGGGGCCCAAAGAGACCCAGTACTTC,CARTQGPKETQYF
TRBD1,.,TRBV7-9,15,TRBJ2-1,TGTGCCAGCAGCCATTCCGGACAGGGCGGGAATGAGCAGTTCTTC,CASSHSGQGGNEQFF
.,.,TRBV2,14,TRBJ1-2,TGTGCCAGCCCAATAGGACAGCTTTACTATGGCTACACCTTC,CASPIGQLYYGYTF